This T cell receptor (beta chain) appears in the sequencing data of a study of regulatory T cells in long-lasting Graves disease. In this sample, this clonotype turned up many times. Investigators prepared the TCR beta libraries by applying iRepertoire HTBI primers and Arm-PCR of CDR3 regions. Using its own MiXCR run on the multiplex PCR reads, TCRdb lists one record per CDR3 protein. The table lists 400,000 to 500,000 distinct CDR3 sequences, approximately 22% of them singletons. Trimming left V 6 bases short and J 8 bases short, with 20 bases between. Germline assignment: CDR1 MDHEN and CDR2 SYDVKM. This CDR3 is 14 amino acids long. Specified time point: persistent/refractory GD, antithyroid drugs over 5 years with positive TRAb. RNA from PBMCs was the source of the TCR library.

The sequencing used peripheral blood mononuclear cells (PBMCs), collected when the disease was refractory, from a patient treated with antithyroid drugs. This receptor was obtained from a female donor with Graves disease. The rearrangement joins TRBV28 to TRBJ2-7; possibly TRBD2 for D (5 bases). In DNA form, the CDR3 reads TGTGCCAGCAGCAAGGGAGACGGACGTCTCAAGCAGTACTTC. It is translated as CASSKGDGRLKQYF.